Below are 20 T cell receptor beta chains sequenced from a single sample in a study of T cell responses to AZD1222 COVID-19 vaccine. Using immunoSEQ multiplex PCR, the repertoire was profiled, and TCRdb retains in-frame clones only, with some absent. The table lists 100,000 or so clones, 88% of them singletons. The sequencing used peripheral blood, collected on day 0 of AZD1222 vaccination. These receptors came from an adult in good health.

This rearrangement joins TRBV6-5 to TRBJ1-4; D uncertain. The CDR3 runs 14 residues. In germline, CDR1 is MNHEY, CDR2 SVGAGI. The V end was cut by 6 bases, the J end by 0 bases, with 8 bases between. The CDR3 DNA follows: TGTGCCAGCAGGGACGGATCAACTAATGAAAAACTGTTTTTT. It codes for CASRDGSTNEKLFF.

This chain links TRBV3-1 (or the pseudogene TRBV3-2) with TRBJ1-2; D might be TRBD1 (5 bases). CDR1 is LGHDT and CDR2 is YNNKEL in the germline V gene (reference sequence). V lost 5 bases, J lost 8 bases, and 18 bases lay in between. This CDR3 has 14 residues. CDR3 region: CASSAGDRRGGYTF. The CDR3 DNA sequence: TGTGCCAGCAGCGCCGGGGACCGCCGCGGGGGCTACACCTTC.

The chain is built from TRBV3-1 (or the pseudogene TRBV3-2) and TRBJ2-1, with 10 bases matching TRBD2. The germline gives CDR1 LGHDT, CDR2 YNNKEL (reference sequence). The trim removed 0 bases at V and 12 bases at J, leaving 14 bases unmatched. The CDR3 has 17 amino acids. The CDR3 region is CASSQDTSASGSGVQFF. The DNA of the CDR3 is TGTGCCAGCAGCCAAGATACCTCGGCTAGCGGGAGTGGGGTGCAGTTCTTC.

Concerning this clone: Sequence at one end of the junction differs from germline and may be a read error. V and J are TRBV27 and TRBJ2-7; 12 positions match TRBD2. The length of the CDR3 is 13 residues. Germline-derived CDR1 and CDR2 are MNHEY and SMNVEV (reference sequence). The CDR3 DNA reads as TGTGCCAGCACGGTCGGACTAGCGGGAAGGTTGTCCTTC. Its protein product is CASTVGLAGRLSF.

The chain is built from TRBV30 and TRBJ2-2; the match to TRBD2 covers 9 bases. The CDR3 sequence is 15 residues long. In germline, CDR1 is GTSNPN, CDR2 SVGIG (reference sequence). V was clipped by 0 bases and J by 5 bases; unmatched bases: 4. DNA for the CDR3: TGTGCCTGGAGTGTTCTGGCGGGAGGGACCGGGGAGCTGTTTTTT. Its translation is CAWSVLAGGTGELFF.

The J gene is TRBJ2-6, the V gene TRBV11-3; unclear D gene. V shed 1 base and J shed 0 bases, with 13 bases lying between them. Germline CDR1 and CDR2: SGHNT and YENEEA. CDR3 length: 18 residues. CDR3 bases: TGTGCCAGCAGCTTAGGCGGCCGCGGATCCTCTGGGGCCAACGTCCTGACTTTC. It encodes CASSLGGRGSSGANVLTF. Supplemented by reference TRBV11-3 and TRBJ2-6, the full variable domain reads EAGVVQSPRYKIIEKKQPVAFWCNPISGHNTLYWYLQNLGQGPELLIRYENEEAVDDSQLPKDRFSAERLKGVDSTLKIQPAELGDSAVYLCASSLGGRGSSGANVLTFGAGSRLTVL.

The CDR3 is CAISPAEYSYNEQFF. The CDR3 DNA reads as TGTGCCATCAGTCCCGCCGAGTACTCCTACAATGAGCAGTTCTTC. This chain connects TRBV10-3 to TRBJ2-1, with D uncertain. This CDR3 is 15 amino acids long. Germline loops: CDR1 ENHRY, CDR2 SYGVKD. Trimming stripped 5 bases from V and 0 bases from J, with 11 bases between.

The chain is built from TRBV5-1 and TRBJ2-5; TRBD2 agrees at 7 bases. With 2 bases clipped from V and 0 bases from J, the junction kept 10 bases outside the gene matches. The CDR3 length is 17 residues. Germline V gene data show CDR1 as SGHRS and CDR2 as YFSETQ. CDR3 nucleotide sequence: TGCGCCAGCAGCTTAGGTGTAGCGGGTGTGTACCAAGAGACCCAGTACTTC. Translation: CASSLGVAGVYQETQYF.

V is TRBV10-3 and J is TRBJ2-3, with 9 bases identical to TRBD2. The V gene's germline CDR1 is ENHRY and CDR2 SYGVKD. V trimming: 6 bases; J trimming: 8 bases; junction bases outside the gene matches: 12. The CDR3 contains 15 residues. The CDR3 sequence: CAIRGASGITSTQYF. In DNA form, the CDR3 reads TGTGCCATCAGAGGTGCTAGCGGGATTACCTCTACGCAGTATTTT.

V is TRBV18 and J is TRBJ2-1; 14 nucleotides match TRBD2. Germline CDR1 and CDR2: KGHSH and LQKENI. The V gene end was trimmed by 8 bases and the J gene end by 5 bases; junction bases not matched to a gene: 2. This CDR3 is built from 14 residues. The CDR3 region has the DNA TGTGCCAGCCGGACTAGCGGGGGGAACAATGAGCAGTTCTTC. It encodes CASRTSGGNNEQFF. Variable domain in full (rest from reference TRBV18 and TRBJ2-1): NAGVMQNPRHLVRRRGQEARLRCSPMKGHSHVYWYRQLPEEGLKFMVYLQKENIIDESGMPKERFSAEFPKEGPSILRIQQVVRGDSAAYFCASRTSGGNNEQFFGPGTRLTVL.

V and J are TRBV11-2 and TRBJ2-7; 11 nucleotides align to TRBD2. V trimming: 7 bases; J trimming: 3 bases; junction bases outside the gene matches: 14. Germline V gene data show CDR1 as SGHAT and CDR2 as FQNNGV. CDR3 size: 17 residues. CDR3 protein: CASTPGTSGYPIYEQYF. Written as DNA, the CDR3 is TGTGCCAGCACCCCCGGGACTAGCGGATATCCAATCTACGAGCAGTACTTC.

The chain joins TRBV7-9 to TRBJ2-5, with 8 bases lining up with TRBD1. Germline V CDR1 and CDR2: SEHNR, FQNEAQ (reference sequence). V lost 3 bases and J lost 2; bases outside the gene matches: 5. The CDR3 loop spans 15 amino acids. CDR3 amino acids: CASSFRTGQQETQYF. The DNA for the CDR3 is TGTGCCAGCAGCTTCAGGACAGGGCAACAAGAGACCCAGTACTTC.

This sequence joins TRBV2 and TRBJ2-6; D is perhaps TRBD2 (6 bases). The CDR3 spans 15 residues. V shed 5 bases and J shed 4 bases, with 12 bases lying between them. CDR1 and CDR2 from the germline V gene are SNHLY and FYNNEI. For the CDR3, the DNA is TGTGCCAGCAGTCCTGGGGGGACCGGGGCCAACGTCCTGACTTTC. Amino acids: CASSPGGTGANVLTF.

The rearrangement links TRBV4-3 to TRBJ2-2; 10 bases map to TRBD1. The germline V gene has CDR1 LGHNA and CDR2 YSLEER. The CDR3 is 18 residues long. Unmatched junction bases numbered 7, after V lost 0 bases and J lost 3 bases. CDR3 sequence (DNA): TGCGCCAGCAGCCAAGATGGAGGGACAGGGGAGTACACCGGGGAGCTGTTTTTT. It yields the protein CASSQDGGTGEYTGELFF.

The rearrangement links TRBV28 to TRBJ1-2, with 9 bases lining up with TRBD1. The CDR3 sequence is 16 residues long. Germline assignment: CDR1 MDHEN and CDR2 SYDVKM. The V and J ends lost 3 bases and 0 bases, in that order; junction bases with no gene match: 5. CDR3 sequence reads: CASSFPGTGTNYGYTF. CDR3 coding DNA: TGTGCCAGCAGTTTTCCCGGGACAGGGACTAACTATGGCTACACCTTC.

This clone has a single count. The rearrangement uses TRBV1 and TRBJ1-2; the table's TRBD1 call for D was not verified on the DNA. TRBV1 is given as a pseudogene. The length of the CDR3 is 15 residues. This chain's CDR3 is CTSSQRGLSLYGYTF. The CDR3 DNA reads as TGCACCAGCAGCCAAAGGGGATTATCCCTCTATGGCTACACCTTC.

The chain joins TRBV9 to TRBJ1-2, with a weak D call TRBD1 (5 bases). CDR3 length equals 15 residues. Germline-derived CDR1 and CDR2 are SGDLS and YYNGEE. Trimming pared 1 base from V and 4 bases from J, leaving 14 bases between. The chain's CDR3 is CASSVIGARSYGYTF. The CDR3 bases are TGTGCCAGCAGCGTAATCGGGGCGCGTAGCTATGGCTACACCTTC.

The chain is built from TRBV5-1 and TRBJ2-5; D tentatively reads TRBD1 or TRBD2 (6 bases each). With 4 bases removed from V and 5 bases from J, the gap between germline ends came to 21 bases. Germline V lookup: CDR1 SGHRS, CDR2 YFSETQ. The CDR3 extends over 16 amino acids. Written as DNA, the CDR3 is TGCGCCAGCAGCGGGGGGCTGGCAGGGCTCTACGAGACCCAGTACTTC. Amino acids: CASSGGLAGLYETQYF. Using reference TRBV5-1 and TRBJ2-5 for the parts outside the CDR3, the full variable domain is KAGVTQTPRYLIKTRGQQVTLSCSPISGHRSVSWYQQTPGQGLQFLFEYFSETQRNKGNFPGRFSGRQFSNSRSEMNVSTLELGDSALYLCASSGGLAGLYETQYFGPGTRLLVL.

Only a few counts were recorded for this clone. The J gene is TRBJ1-6, the V gene TRBV3-1 (or the pseudogene TRBV3-2); D gene uncertain. Between the trimmed V and J ends, which lost 5 bases and 5 bases, there was a span of 13 bases. The CDR3 sequence is 15 residues long. Germline values: CDR1 LGHDT, CDR2 YNNKEL (reference sequence). The CDR3 reads CASSSHVADNSPLHF. CDR3 sequence (DNA): TGTGCCAGCAGCTCCCACGTGGCAGATAATTCACCCCTCCACTTT.

This sequence joins TRBV2 and TRBJ2-5, with a tentative D call TRBD2 (7 bases). Per the germline V gene, CDR1 is SNHLY and CDR2 is FYNNEI. The ends were cut back, 7 bases at V and 3 bases at J, with 18 bases in the middle. CDR3 length: 15 amino acids. The CDR3 region is CASTRGGPGKETQYF. The CDR3 region has the DNA TGTGCCAGCACGAGGGGGGGGCCTGGGAAAGAGACCCAGTACTTC.